The 22 T cell receptor beta chains below were found in one sample sequenced in a study of PD-1 blockade in mismatch repair-deficient tumors. Libraries were prepared by immunoSEQ multiplex PCR; TCRdb keeps only in-frame clonotypes and omits some of them. The sample holds about 51,000 clones, around 85% seen once. Here the sequenced sample was peripheral blood, taken about 4.5 months after starting pembrolizumab. These receptors came from an adult with mismatch repair-deficient cancer.

This clone was observed a few times. The chain couples TRBV19 to TRBJ1-1; tentatively, D is TRBD1 (5 bases). Germline assignment: CDR1 LNHDA and CDR2 SQIVND (reference sequence). The CDR3 totals 14 residues. Trimming took 4 bases from V and 5 from J, leaving 14 bases between them. The CDR3, as DNA: TGTGCCAGTAGTACCCCCGGGACGATGACTGAAGCTTTCTTT. This translates into CASSTPGTMTEAFF.

The chain employs TRBV7-8 and TRBJ2-7, with no clear D. The V end lost 0 bases, the J end lost 3 bases, and 9 bases lay between the germline ends. CDR3 length equals 14 residues. Germline V gives CDR1 SGHVS, CDR2 FQNEAQ. CDR3 protein: CASSLAIGIYEQYF. CDR3 nucleotide sequence: TGTGCCAGCAGCTTAGCGATAGGAATCTACGAGCAGTACTTC.

The CDR3 DNA reads TGTGCCAGCAGCTCGGAGCTCCATGAAGAGACCCAGTACTTC. As protein: CASSSELHEETQYF. The gene calls are TRBV5-4 and TRBJ2-5; unclear D gene. The CDR3 is 14 residues long. Germline V CDR1 and CDR2: SGHNT, YYREEE (reference sequence). V was clipped by 3 bases and J by 3 bases, with 12 bases between them.

In this sample, this clone turned up a few times. The rearrangement links TRBV6-1 to TRBJ2-6; 7 bases are a match to TRBD2. This CDR3 has 18 amino acids. With 2 bases clipped from V and 0 bases from J, the junction kept 7 bases outside the gene matches. Germline CDR1 MNHNS, CDR2 SASEGT. CDR3 sequence reads: CASSEIWGRGSGANVLTF. The CDR3 DNA is TGTGCCAGCAGTGAAATTTGGGGGAGGGGCTCTGGGGCCAACGTCCTGACTTTC.

This rearrangement joins TRBV28 to TRBJ1-5, with D possibly TRBD1 on 6 matching bases. With 8 bases removed from V and 5 bases from J, the gap between germline ends came to 16 bases. This CDR3 spans 14 amino acids. CDR1 MDHEN and CDR2 SYDVKM come from the germline V gene. CDR3 sequence (DNA): TGTGCCAGCGGGCCGGGACACTTAGATCAGCCCCAGCATTTT. Protein sequence: CASGPGHLDQPQHF.

V gene TRBV29-1 combines with J gene TRBJ1-4; 7 nucleotides line up with TRBD1. The CDR3 consists of 15 residues. Germline-derived CDR1 and CDR2 are SQVTM and ANQGSEA. Trimming at V came to 6 bases and at J to 7 bases, leaving 14 bases not matched to a gene. The CDR3 region is CSVERTGRGGEKLFF. DNA of the CDR3: TGCAGCGTCGAAAGGACAGGCCGCGGAGGTGAAAAACTGTTTTTT. Looking up the rest from reference TRBV29-1 and TRBJ1-4 gives the full variable domain: SAVISQKPSRDICQRGTSLTIQCQVDSQVTMMFWYRQQPGQSLTLIATANQGSEATYESGFVIDKFPISRPNLTFSTLTVSNMSPEDSSIYLCSVERTGRGGEKLFFGSGTQLSVL.

This clone was picked up one time. V is TRBV7-8 and J is TRBJ2-2, with TRBD2 matching 7 bases. The J segment lost 0 bases and the V segment lost 7 bases, leaving 11 bases of the junction unmatched. Germline loops: CDR1 SGHVS, CDR2 FQNEAQ. This CDR3 has 17 residues. CDR3 in DNA: TGTGCCAGCACCAGGGCGGGAGCGGTGGCGAACACCGGGGAGCTGTTTTTT. This sequence encodes CASTRAGAVANTGELFF.

In this sample, this clone turned up a few times. The rearrangement links TRBV11-3 to TRBJ2-4; D is possibly TRBD2 (6 bases). Germline V gene sequence: CDR1 SGHNT, CDR2 YENEEA. The V gene lost 4 bases and the J gene lost 5 bases, with 6 bases spanning the gap. This CDR3 comprises 12 residues. CDR3 protein: CASSWGENIQYF. The CDR3 DNA is TGTGCCAGCAGCTGGGGGGAAAACATTCAGTACTTC.

The chain joins TRBV10-1 to TRBJ1-2; no firm D call. Trimming removed 3 bases at V and 7 bases at J, with 12 bases between. The CDR3 runs 13 residues. Germline-derived CDR1 and CDR2 are WNHNN and SYGVQD (reference sequence). The CDR3 protein is CASSDFLDSGYTF. The CDR3 DNA reads TGCGCCAGCAGTGATTTTTTGGACTCTGGCTACACCTTC.

The V and J genes are TRBV25-1 and TRBJ1-3, with a weak D call TRBD1 (5 bases). Between the trimmed V and J ends, which lost 6 bases and 0 bases, there was a span of 12 bases. The CDR3 has 15 residues. Germline V lookup: CDR1 MGHDK, CDR2 SYGVNS. For the CDR3, the DNA is TGTGCCAGCAGGGGGCAGGGCGACTCTGGAAACACCATATATTTT. This gives the protein CASRGQGDSGNTIYF.

The chain combines TRBV30 with TRBJ2-1; D ambiguous. This CDR3 has 11 residues. Per germline, CDR1 GTSNPN and CDR2 SVGIG (reference sequence). V shed 3 bases and J shed 9 bases, with 9 bases lying between them. CDR3 residues: CAWRILAEQFF. The CDR3 coding sequence is TGTGCCTGGAGGATCCTTGCTGAGCAGTTCTTC.

The rearrangement links TRBV27 to TRBJ1-1; maybe TRBD1 (5 bases). The CDR3 runs to 13 residues. Germline V gene sequence: CDR1 MNHEY, CDR2 SMNVEV (reference sequence). Trimming left V 2 bases short and J 5 bases short, with 9 bases between. Here the CDR3 DNA reads TGTGCCAGCAGTTTACAGGGACGTACTGAAGCTTTCTTT. Its protein product is CASSLQGRTEAFF.

The chain combines TRBV6-6 with TRBJ2-7, with D maybe TRBD2 (6 bases). Germline CDR1 is MNHNY and CDR2 is SVGAGI (reference sequence). The CDR3 is 15 residues long. Trimming took off 5 bases at V and 1 base at J, with 15 bases between the two ends. CDR3 bases: TGTGCCAGCAGTGGGAGGACGGGTGCATCCTACGAGCAGTACTTC. Its protein product is CASSGRTGASYEQYF.

J is TRBJ2-7 and V is TRBV21-1; no check of the table's D call, TRBD2, against the DNA was made. TRBV21-1 has pseudogene status. The CDR3 length is 16 residues. CDR3 nucleotides: TGTGCCAGCGCACTCGGCCCCGTTACTAGCCCCTACGAGCAGTACTTC. Residues: CASALGPVTSPYEQYF.

The chain is built from TRBV12-5 and TRBJ1-1; D gene uncertain. CDR3 length equals 13 residues. Germline CDR1 LGHNT, CDR2 FRNRAP. V lost 7 bases and J lost 5, with 14 bases in between. CDR3 sequence reads: CASALDGATEAFF. In DNA, the CDR3 is TGTGCTAGTGCCCTGGACGGAGCAACTGAAGCTTTCTTT.

This rearrangement joins TRBV7-9 to TRBJ2-1; 8 nucleotides agree with TRBD2. J gave up 7 bases and V 7 bases, and 15 bases lay outside the gene matches. Per the germline V gene, CDR1 is SEHNR and CDR2 is FQNEAQ (reference sequence). The CDR3 covers 16 residues. The CDR3 here is CASTPISGAGANEQFF. DNA for the CDR3: TGTGCCAGCACCCCAATTAGCGGGGCCGGGGCAAATGAGCAGTTCTTC.

This chain uses TRBV6-1 with TRBJ1-1; no reliable D call. V was pared by 7 bases and J by 0 bases, with 6 bases between. The length of the CDR3 is 12 residues. Germline V gives CDR1 MNHNS, CDR2 SASEGT. The CDR3 region is CASISVNTEAFF. The CDR3 DNA follows: TGTGCCAGCATCTCGGTGAACACTGAAGCTTTCTTT.

The V and J genes are TRBV11-3 and TRBJ2-1, with TRBD1 matching over 7 bases. The CDR3 is made up of 17 amino acids. Germline CDR1 SGHNT, CDR2 YENEEA. J lost 8 bases, V lost 5 bases, and 18 bases had no gene match. The DNA for the CDR3 is TGTGCCAGCAGCCGACTTAGACAGGGTGGCGCCGACCATGAGCAGTTCTTC. Protein product: CASSRLRQGGADHEQFF.

This clone was observed a few times. This CDR3 is also generated by other DNA sequences in the sample. This chain uses TRBV5-1 with TRBJ2-5; 7 nucleotides match TRBD2. CDR3 length: 14 amino acids. Trimming at V came to 0 bases and at J to 3 bases, leaving 2 bases not matched to a gene. Germline assignment: CDR1 SGHRS and CDR2 YFSETQ. The CDR3 region has the DNA TGCGCCAGCAGCTTGGGGAGCGGGAAAGAGACCCAGTACTTC. Amino acids: CASSLGSGKETQYF.

The chain links TRBV27 to TRBJ1-1; 7 positions match TRBD1. The CDR3 extends over 15 amino acids. The germline gives CDR1 MNHEY, CDR2 SMNVEV (reference sequence). V trimming: 2 bases; J trimming: 5 bases; junction bases outside the gene matches: 8. The CDR3 sequence: CASSLVQGDETEAFF. In DNA, the CDR3 is TGTGCCAGCAGTTTAGTTCAGGGGGATGAAACTGAAGCTTTCTTT.

The gene calls are TRBV2 and TRBJ2-1, with D possibly TRBD2 on 6 matching bases. The germline V gene has CDR1 SNHLY and CDR2 FYNNEI. The CDR3 runs 14 residues. V was shortened by 5 bases and J by 0 bases, with 8 bases between the two germline ends. The CDR3 region has the DNA TGTGCCAGCAGTATGGGGGGCTCCTACAATGAGCAGTTCTTC. Residues: CASSMGGSYNEQFF.

This chain joins TRBV10-1 and TRBJ2-3, with 7 bases aligning to TRBD2. V gave up 8 bases and J gave up 2 bases; unmatched junction bases: 19. Germline V gene data show CDR1 as WNHNN and CDR2 as SYGVQD (reference sequence). This CDR3 has 18 residues. The CDR3 reads CASPGREGLDISTDTQYF. The CDR3 DNA is TGCGCCAGCCCTGGGAGGGAGGGCCTTGATATCTCCACAGATACGCAGTATTTT.